This T cell receptor beta chain was recovered during a study of shared clonotypes between healthy human individuals. Study-level information: Participating donors consisted of two women and a few men aged 18 to 49.

Looked up from germline, CDR1 is LGHNA and CDR2 is YSLEER. The CDR3 has 14 residues. Trimming removed 0 bases at V and 3 bases at J, with 9 bases between. Libraries were prepared by immunoSEQ multiplex PCR; TCRdb keeps only in-frame clonotypes and omits some of them. Here the sample spans 2 million to 3 million clones, approximately 92% being singletons. Points on this clone: What it binds is unknown.

Study-level findings and limits: Relative to their counterparts shared across all four donors, non-shared clonotypes exhibited diminished generation probabilities.

Every one of the donors was a Caucasian adult that lived in Nashville, Tennessee. Naive CD4+ cells were CD45RA-selected; the remaining cells were memory. The chain employs TRBV4-3 and TRBJ2-7; D unresolved. The source material was naive CD4+ T cells sorted from blood. The sample's subset: CD45RA+ positively selected. This clonotype was obtained from a man in his late teens or twenties in good health. CDR3 amino acids: CASSQDERNYEQYF. The CDR3 DNA reads TGCGCCAGCAGCCAAGACGAGAGAAACTACGAGCAGTACTTC.